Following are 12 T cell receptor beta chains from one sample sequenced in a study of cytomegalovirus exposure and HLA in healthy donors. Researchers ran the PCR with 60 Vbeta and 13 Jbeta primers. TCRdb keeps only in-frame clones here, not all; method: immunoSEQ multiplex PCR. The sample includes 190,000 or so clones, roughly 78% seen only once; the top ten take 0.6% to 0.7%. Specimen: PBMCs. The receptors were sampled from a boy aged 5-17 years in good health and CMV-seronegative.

DNA for the CDR3: TGTGCCAGCAGCGTTCGGGACAGGGCATTTACGGAAAAACTGTTTTTT. Amino acids: CASSVRDRAFTEKLFF. The chain has TRBV11-2 and TRBJ1-4; TRBD1 aligns across 9 bases. V lost 5 bases, J lost 8 bases, and 12 bases stayed unmatched. CDR1 SGHAT and CDR2 FQNNGV come from the germline V gene. This CDR3 comprises 16 residues.

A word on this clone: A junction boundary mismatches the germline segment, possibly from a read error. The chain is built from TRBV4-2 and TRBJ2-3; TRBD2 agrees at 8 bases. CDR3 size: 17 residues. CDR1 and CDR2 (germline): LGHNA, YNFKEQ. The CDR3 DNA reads TGTGTCAGCAGCCGGCAATTAAGCGGGAGTCCCACAGATACGCAGTATTTT. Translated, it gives CVSSRQLSGSPTDTQYF.

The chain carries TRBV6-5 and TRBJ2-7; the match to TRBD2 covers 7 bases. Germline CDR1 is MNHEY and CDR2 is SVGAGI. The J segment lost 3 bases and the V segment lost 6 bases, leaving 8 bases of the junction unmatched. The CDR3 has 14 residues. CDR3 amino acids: CASSLGGVIYEQYF. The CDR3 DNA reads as TGTGCCAGCAGCCTGGGGGGGGTAATCTACGAGCAGTACTTC.

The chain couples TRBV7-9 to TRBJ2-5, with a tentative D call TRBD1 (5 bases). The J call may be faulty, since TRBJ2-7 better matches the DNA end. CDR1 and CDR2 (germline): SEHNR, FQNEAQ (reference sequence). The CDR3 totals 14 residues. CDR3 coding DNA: TGTGCCAGCAGCTTAGGGCAGGGTCTCTACGAGCAGTACTTC. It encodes CASSLGQGLYEQYF.

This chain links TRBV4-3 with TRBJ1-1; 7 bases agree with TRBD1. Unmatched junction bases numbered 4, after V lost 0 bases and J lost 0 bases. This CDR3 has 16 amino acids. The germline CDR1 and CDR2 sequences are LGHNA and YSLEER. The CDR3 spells CASSQDRQGVNTEAFF. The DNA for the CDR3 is TGCGCCAGCAGCCAAGATCGGCAGGGGGTGAACACTGAAGCTTTCTTT.

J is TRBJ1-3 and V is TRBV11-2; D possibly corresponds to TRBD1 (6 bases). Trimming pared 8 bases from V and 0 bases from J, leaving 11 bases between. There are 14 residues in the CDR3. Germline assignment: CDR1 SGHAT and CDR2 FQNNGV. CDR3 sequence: CASRGQNSGNTIYF. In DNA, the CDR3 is TGTGCCAGCCGTGGACAGAACTCTGGAAACACCATATATTTT.

CDR3 region: CATHRGTEAFF. The CDR3 DNA reads TGTGCCACCCACAGGGGGACTGAAGCTTTCTTT. J is TRBJ1-1 and V is TRBV6-5; 8 bases map to TRBD1. The V and J ends lost 10 bases and 5 bases, in that order; junction bases with no gene match: 3. This CDR3 has 11 amino acids. The germline V gene has CDR1 MNHEY and CDR2 SVGAGI.

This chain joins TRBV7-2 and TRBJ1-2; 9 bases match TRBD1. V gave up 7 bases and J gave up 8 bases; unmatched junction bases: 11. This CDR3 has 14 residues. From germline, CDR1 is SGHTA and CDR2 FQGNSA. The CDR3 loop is CASTKDRGRDGYTF. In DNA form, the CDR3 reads TGTGCCAGCACCAAGGACAGGGGACGGGACGGCTACACCTTC.

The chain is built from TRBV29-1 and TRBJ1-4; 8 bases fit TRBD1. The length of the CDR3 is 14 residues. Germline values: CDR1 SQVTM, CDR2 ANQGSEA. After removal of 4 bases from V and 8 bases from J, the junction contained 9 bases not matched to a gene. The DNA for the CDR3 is TGCAGCGTTGGACAGGGGTGGCGAAGAGAAAAACTGTTTTTT. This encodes CSVGQGWRREKLFF.

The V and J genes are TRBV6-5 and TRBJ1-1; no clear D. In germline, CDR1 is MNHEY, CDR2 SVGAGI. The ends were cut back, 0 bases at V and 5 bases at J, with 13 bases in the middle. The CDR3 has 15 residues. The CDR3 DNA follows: TGTGCCAGCAGTTACTCGTCGAGGGTAGGAACTGAAGCTTTCTTT. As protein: CASSYSSRVGTEAFF.

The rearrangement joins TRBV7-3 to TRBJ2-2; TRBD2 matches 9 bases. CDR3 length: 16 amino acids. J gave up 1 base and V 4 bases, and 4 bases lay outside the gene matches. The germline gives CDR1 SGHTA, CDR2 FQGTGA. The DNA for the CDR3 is TGTGCCAGCAGCTGGACTAGCGCCGAGAACACCGGGGAGCTGTTTTTT. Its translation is CASSWTSAENTGELFF.

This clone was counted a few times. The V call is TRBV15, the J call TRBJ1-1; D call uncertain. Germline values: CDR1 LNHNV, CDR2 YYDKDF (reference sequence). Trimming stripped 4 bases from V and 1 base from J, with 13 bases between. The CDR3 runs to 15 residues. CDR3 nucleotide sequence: TGTGCCACCAGCACCTCTTTTTCCCCGAACACTGAAGCTTTCTTT. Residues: CATSTSFSPNTEAFF.